The 6 T cell receptor beta chains given below trace back to one sample, sequenced in a study of beta chain features in type 1 diabetes. The investigators reverse transcribed all of the isolated RNA, so they sequenced expressed TCRB transcripts. Produced via immunoSEQ multiplex PCR; TCRdb's table is partial and in-frame only. This table holds 150,000 to 200,000 clones, 7% to 9.5% found once. Regarding the study as a whole: Shortening of TCRB CDR3s, moderate but significant, appeared in all four CD4+ subsets of Type 1 diabetes patients.

No antigens are known for them. Sequenced: central memory CD4+ T cells from blood. The receptors were gathered from a woman in her twenties or thirties with type 1 diabetes.

For this clone: Other DNA sequences in this specimen translate into the identical CDR3. This chain uses TRBV18 with TRBJ2-7; D possibly corresponds to TRBD2 (6 bases). The CDR3 spans 14 residues. Per germline, CDR1 KGHSH and CDR2 LQKENI. Trimming pared 3 bases from V and 2 bases from J, leaving 11 bases between. CDR3 bases: TGTGCCAGCTCACCCGGGACGGGAGCCTACGAGCAGTACTTC. Translation gives CASSPGTGAYEQYF.

This clone appeared a few times. CDR3 amino acids: CASSRGGSGTEAFF. Written as DNA, the CDR3 is TGTGCCAGCAGCCGTGGGGGCTCAGGCACTGAAGCTTTCTTT. The chain has TRBV6-1 and TRBJ1-1, with D perhaps TRBD1 (6 bases). The germline gives CDR1 MNHNS, CDR2 SASEGT. CDR3 length: 14 residues. Trimming pared 6 bases from V and 4 bases from J, leaving 15 bases between.

CDR3 in amino acids: CASESGRAREQFF. CDR3 DNA: TGTGCCAGCGAGAGCGGGAGGGCCCGGGAGCAGTTCTTC. This chain uses TRBV6-5 with TRBJ2-1; 10 nucleotides align to TRBD2. Germline-derived CDR1 and CDR2 are MNHEY and SVGAGI. Losses at the gene ends were 8 bases for V and 10 bases for J; bases not matched to a gene: 8. The CDR3 contains 13 residues.

The chain uses TRBV19 and TRBJ2-1, with 7 bases that match TRBD2. Trimming cost V 0 bases and J 2 bases; bases outside gene matches: 4. The CDR3 totals 16 residues. Looked up from germline, CDR1 is LNHDA and CDR2 is SQIVND (reference sequence). Written as DNA, the CDR3 is TGTGCCAGTAGTATAGAGGTGCGGGAGCCCTACAATGAGCAGTTCTTC. It is translated as CASSIEVREPYNEQFF.

This chain uses TRBV10-2 with TRBJ2-1; TRBD2 agrees at 8 bases. Germline V CDR1 and CDR2: WSHSY, SAAADI. The CDR3 is 13 residues long. Trimming took 6 bases from V and 8 from J; bases not matched to a gene: 6. CDR3 in DNA: TGCGCCAGCAGGAACGGACTAGCCTATGAGCAGTTCTTC. Translation: CASRNGLAYEQFF.

The chain combines TRBV7-3 with TRBJ2-2; no reliable D call. The CDR3 sequence is 14 residues long. Germline-derived CDR1 and CDR2 are SGHTA and FQGTGA. V dropped 2 bases and J dropped 1 base, with 5 bases sitting between them. The CDR3 spells CASSLQQNTGELFF. Here the CDR3 DNA reads TGTGCCAGCAGCTTACAACAGAACACCGGGGAGCTGTTTTTT.